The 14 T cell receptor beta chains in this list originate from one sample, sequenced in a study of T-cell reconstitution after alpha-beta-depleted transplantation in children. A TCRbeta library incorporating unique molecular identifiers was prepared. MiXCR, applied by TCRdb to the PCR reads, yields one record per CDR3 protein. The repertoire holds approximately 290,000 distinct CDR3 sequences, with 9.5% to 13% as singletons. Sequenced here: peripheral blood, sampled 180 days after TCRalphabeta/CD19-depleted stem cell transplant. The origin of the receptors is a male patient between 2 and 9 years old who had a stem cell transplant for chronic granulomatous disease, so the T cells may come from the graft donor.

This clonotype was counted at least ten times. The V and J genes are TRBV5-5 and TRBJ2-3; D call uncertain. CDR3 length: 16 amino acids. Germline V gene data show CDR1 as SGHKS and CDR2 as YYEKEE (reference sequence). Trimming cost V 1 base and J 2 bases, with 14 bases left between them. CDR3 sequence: CASSLLSGELTDTQYF. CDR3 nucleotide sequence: TGTGCCAGCAGCTTGCTTTCAGGAGAACTCACAGATACGCAGTATTTT.

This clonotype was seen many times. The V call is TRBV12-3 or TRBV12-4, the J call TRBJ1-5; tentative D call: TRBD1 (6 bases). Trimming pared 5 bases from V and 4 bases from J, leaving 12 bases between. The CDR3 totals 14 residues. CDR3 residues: CASSLQGLNQPQHF. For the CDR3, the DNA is TGTGCCAGCAGTCTACAGGGATTAAATCAGCCCCAGCATTTT.

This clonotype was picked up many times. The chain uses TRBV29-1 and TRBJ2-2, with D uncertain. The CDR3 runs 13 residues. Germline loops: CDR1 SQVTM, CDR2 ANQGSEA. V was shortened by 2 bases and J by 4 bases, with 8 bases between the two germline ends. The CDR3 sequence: CSVERPLTGELFF. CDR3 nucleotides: TGCAGCGTTGAAAGGCCGCTCACCGGGGAGCTGTTTTTT.

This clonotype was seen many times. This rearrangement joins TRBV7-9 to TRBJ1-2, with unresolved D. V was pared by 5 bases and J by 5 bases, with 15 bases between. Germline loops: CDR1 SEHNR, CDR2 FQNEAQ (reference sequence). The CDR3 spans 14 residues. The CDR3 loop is CASSPSDRFYGYTF. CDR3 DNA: TGTGCCAGCAGCCCTTCGGACCGATTTTATGGCTACACCTTC.

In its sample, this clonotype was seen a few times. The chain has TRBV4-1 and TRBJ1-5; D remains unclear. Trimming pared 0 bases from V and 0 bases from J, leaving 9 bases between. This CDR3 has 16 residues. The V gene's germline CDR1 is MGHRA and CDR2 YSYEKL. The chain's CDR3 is CASSQDRLDSNQPQHF. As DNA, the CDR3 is TGCGCCAGCAGCCAAGATCGCTTGGATAGCAATCAGCCCCAGCATTTT.

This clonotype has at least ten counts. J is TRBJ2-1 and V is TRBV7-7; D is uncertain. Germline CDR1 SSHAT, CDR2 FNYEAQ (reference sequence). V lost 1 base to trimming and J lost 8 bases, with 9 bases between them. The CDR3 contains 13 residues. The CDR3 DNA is TGTGCCAGCAGCTTAGTACTGAATCATGAGCAGTTCTTC. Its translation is CASSLVLNHEQFF. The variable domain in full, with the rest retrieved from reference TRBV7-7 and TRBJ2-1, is GAGVSQSPRYKVTKRGQDVTLRCDPISSHATLYWYQQALGQGPEFLTYFNYEAQPDKSGLPSDRFSAERPEGSISTLTIQRTEQRDSAMYRCASSLVLNHEQFFGPGTRLTVL.

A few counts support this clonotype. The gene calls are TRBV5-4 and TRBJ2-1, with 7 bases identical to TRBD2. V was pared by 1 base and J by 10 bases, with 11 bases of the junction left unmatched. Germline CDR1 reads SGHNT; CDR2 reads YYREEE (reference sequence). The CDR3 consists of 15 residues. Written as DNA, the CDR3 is TGTGCCAGCAGCTTGCCCCCTGGCGGGGGTACGGAGCAGTTCTTC. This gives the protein CASSLPPGGGTEQFF.

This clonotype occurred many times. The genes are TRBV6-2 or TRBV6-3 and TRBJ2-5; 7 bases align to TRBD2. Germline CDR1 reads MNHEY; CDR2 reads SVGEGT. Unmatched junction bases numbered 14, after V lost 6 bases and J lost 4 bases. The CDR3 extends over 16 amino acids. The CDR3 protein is CASRPLPREWGETQYF. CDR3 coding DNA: TGTGCCAGCAGACCCCTACCGCGGGAGTGGGGAGAGACCCAGTACTTC.

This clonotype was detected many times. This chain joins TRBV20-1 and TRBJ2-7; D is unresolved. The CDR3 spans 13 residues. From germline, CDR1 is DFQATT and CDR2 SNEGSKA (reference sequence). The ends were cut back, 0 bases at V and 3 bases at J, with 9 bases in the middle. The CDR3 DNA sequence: TGCAGTGCTAGAGATTCCGGCCTCTACGAGCAGTACTTC. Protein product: CSARDSGLYEQYF.

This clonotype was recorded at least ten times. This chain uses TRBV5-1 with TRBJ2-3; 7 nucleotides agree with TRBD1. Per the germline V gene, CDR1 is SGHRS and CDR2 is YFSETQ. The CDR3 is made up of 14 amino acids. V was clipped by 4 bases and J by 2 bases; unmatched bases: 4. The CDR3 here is CASSPDRYTDTQYF. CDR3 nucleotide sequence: TGCGCCAGCAGCCCGGACAGGTACACAGATACGCAGTATTTT.

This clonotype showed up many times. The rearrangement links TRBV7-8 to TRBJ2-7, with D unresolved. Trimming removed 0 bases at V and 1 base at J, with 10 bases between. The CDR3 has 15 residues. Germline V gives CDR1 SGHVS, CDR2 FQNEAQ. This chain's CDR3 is CASSLAIAPSYEQYF. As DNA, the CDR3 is TGTGCCAGCAGCTTAGCGATCGCCCCTTCCTACGAGCAGTACTTC.

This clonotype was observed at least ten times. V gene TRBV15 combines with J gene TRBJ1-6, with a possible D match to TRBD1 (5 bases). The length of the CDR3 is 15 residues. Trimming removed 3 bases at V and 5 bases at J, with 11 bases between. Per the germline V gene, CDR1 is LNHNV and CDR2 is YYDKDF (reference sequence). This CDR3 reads CATSSPLGDNSPLHF. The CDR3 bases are TGTGCCACCAGCAGCCCCCTGGGGGATAATTCACCCCTCCACTTT. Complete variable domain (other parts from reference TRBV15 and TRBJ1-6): DAMVIQNPRYQVTQFGKPVTLSCSQTLNHNVMYWYQQKSSQAPKLLFHYYDKDFNNEADTPDNFQSRRPNTSFCFLDIRSPGLGDTAMYLCATSSPLGDNSPLHFGNGTRLTVT.

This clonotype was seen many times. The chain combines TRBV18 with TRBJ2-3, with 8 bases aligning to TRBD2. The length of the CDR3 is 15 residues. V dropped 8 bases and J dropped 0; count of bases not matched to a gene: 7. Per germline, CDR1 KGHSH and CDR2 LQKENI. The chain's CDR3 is CASSPRGGSTDTQYF. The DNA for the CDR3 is TGTGCCAGCAGTCCTCGGGGGGGTAGCACAGATACGCAGTATTTT.

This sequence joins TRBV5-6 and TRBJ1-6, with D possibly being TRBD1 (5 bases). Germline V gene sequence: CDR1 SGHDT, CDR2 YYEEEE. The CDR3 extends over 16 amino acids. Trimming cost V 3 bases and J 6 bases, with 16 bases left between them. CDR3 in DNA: TGTGCCAGCAGCTCCCGGCGGGCCAGGGTTAATTCACCCCTCCACTTT. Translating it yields CASSSRRARVNSPLHF. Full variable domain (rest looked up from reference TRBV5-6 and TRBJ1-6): DAGVTQSPTHLIKTRGQQVTLRCSPKSGHDTVSWYQQALGQGPQFIFQYYEEEERQRGNFPDRFSGHQFPNYSSELNVNALLLGDSALYLCASSSRRARVNSPLHFGNGTRLTVT.